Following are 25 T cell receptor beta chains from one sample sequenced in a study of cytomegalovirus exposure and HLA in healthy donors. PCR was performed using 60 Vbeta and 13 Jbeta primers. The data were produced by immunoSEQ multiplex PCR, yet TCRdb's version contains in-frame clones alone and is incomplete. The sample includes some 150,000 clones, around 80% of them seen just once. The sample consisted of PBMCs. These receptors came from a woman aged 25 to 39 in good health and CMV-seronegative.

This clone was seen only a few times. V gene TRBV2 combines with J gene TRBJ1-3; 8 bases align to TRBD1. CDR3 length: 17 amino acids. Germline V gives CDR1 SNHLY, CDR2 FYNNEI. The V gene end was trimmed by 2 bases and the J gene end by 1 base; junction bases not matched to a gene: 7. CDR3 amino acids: CASSERTGSSSGNTIYF. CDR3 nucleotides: TGTGCCAGCAGTGAACGGACAGGGTCTTCGTCTGGAAACACCATATATTTT.

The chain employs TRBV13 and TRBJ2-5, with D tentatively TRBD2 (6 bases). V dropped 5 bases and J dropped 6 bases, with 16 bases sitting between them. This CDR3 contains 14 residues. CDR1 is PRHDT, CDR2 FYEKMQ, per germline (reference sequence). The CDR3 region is CASSNGPSAKTQYF. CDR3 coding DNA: TGTGCCAGCAGCAACGGCCCTAGCGCGAAGACCCAGTACTTC.

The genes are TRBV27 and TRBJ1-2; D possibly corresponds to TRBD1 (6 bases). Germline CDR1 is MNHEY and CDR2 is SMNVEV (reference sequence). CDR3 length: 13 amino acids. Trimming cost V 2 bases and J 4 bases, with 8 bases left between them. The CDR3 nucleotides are TGTGCCAGCAGTTTACTACAGGGCTATGGCTACACCTTC. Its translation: CASSLLQGYGYTF.

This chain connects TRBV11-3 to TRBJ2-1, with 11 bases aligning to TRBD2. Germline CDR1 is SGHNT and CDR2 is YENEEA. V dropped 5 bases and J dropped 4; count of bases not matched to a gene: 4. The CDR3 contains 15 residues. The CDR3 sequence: CASSPRTSGYNEQFF. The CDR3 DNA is TGTGCCAGCAGCCCGCGGACTAGCGGGTACAATGAGCAGTTCTTC.

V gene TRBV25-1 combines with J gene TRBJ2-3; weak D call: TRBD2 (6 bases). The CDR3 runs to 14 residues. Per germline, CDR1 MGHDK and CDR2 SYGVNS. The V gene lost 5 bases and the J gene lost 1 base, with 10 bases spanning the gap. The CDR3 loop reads CASSRAGRTDTQYF. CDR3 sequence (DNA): TGTGCCAGCAGTAGGGCGGGGCGCACAGATACGCAGTATTTT. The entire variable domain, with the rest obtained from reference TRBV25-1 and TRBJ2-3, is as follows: EADIYQTPRYLVIGTGKKITLECSQTMGHDKMYWYQQDPGMELHLIHYSYGVNSTEKGDLSSESTVSRIRTEHFPLTLESARPSHTSQYLCASSRAGRTDTQYFGPGTRLTVL.

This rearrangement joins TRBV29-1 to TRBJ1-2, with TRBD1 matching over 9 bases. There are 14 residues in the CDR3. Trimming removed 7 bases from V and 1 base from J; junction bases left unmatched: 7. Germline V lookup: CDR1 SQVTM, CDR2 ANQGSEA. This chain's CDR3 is CSAHTGGSNYGYTF. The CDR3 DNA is TGCAGCGCCCATACAGGGGGCAGTAACTATGGCTACACCTTC.

CDR3 bases: TGTGCCAGCAGAGGACAGGGTTGGCAGCCCCAGCATTTT. Its protein product is CASRGQGWQPQHF. This sequence joins TRBV25-1 and TRBJ1-5; 8 bases are shared with TRBD1. Trimming cost V 6 bases and J 7 bases; bases outside gene matches: 5. This CDR3 region has 13 residues. Germline CDR1 reads MGHDK; CDR2 reads SYGVNS.

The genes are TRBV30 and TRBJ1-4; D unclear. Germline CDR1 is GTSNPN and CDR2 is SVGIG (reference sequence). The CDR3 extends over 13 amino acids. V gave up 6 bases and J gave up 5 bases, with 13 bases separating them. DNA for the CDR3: TGTGCCTGTAATGAGGGCGCGAATGAAAAACTGTTTTTT. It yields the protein CACNEGANEKLFF. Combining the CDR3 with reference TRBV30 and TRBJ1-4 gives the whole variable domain SQTIHQWPATLVQPVGSPLSLECTVEGTSNPNLYWYRQAAGRGLQLLFYSVGIGQISSEVPQNLSASRPQDRQFILSSKKLLLSDSGFYLCACNEGANEKLFFGSGTQLSVL.

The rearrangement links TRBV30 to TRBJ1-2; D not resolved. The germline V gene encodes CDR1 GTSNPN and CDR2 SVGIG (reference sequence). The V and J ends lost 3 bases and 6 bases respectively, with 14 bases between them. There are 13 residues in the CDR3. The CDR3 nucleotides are TGTGCCTGGAGGGGCCGGTCCTCTCATGGCTACACCTTC. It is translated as CAWRGRSSHGYTF.

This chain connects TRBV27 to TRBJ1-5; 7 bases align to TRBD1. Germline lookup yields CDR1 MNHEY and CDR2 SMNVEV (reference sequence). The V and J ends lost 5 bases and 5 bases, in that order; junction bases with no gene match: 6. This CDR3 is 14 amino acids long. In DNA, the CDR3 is TGTGCCAGCAGTCAAGGGGGCGGACATCAGCCCCAGCATTTT. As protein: CASSQGGGHQPQHF.

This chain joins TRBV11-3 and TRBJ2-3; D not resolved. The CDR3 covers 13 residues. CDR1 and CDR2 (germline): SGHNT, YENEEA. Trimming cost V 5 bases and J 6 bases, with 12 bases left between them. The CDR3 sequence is CASSPSPGDTQYF. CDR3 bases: TGTGCCAGCAGCCCGTCTCCTGGCGATACGCAGTATTTT.

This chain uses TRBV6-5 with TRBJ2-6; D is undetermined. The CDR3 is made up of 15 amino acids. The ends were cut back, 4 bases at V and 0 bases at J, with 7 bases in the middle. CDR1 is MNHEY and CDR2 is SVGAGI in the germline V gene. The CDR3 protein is CASSSEHSGANVLTF. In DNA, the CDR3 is TGTGCCAGCAGTTCTGAACACTCTGGGGCCAACGTCCTGACTTTC.

CDR3 residues: CASSLKGGERASYEQYF. The CDR3 DNA reads as TGTGCCAGCAGCTTGAAGGGGGGGGAGCGGGCCTCCTACGAGCAGTACTTC. This chain links TRBV5-6 with TRBJ2-7; D perhaps matches TRBD2 (7 bases). CDR1 is SGHDT, CDR2 YYEEEE, per germline. The CDR3 is made up of 17 amino acids. The germline V and J ends were trimmed by 1 base and 0 bases, with 17 bases remaining between them.

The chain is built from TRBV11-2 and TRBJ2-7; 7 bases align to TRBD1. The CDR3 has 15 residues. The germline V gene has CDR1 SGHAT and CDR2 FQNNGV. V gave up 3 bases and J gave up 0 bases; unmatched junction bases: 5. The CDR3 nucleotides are TGTGCCAGCAGCTTTCCGACAGGGTACTCCTACGAGCAGTACTTC. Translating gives CASSFPTGYSYEQYF.

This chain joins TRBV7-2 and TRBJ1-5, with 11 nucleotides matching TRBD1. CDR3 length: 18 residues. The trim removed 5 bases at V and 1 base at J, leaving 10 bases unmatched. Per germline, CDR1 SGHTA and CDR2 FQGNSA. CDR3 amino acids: CASSLGQGGAGSNQPQHF. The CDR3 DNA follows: TGTGCCAGCAGCCTGGGACAGGGGGGGGCTGGGAGCAATCAGCCCCAGCATTTT. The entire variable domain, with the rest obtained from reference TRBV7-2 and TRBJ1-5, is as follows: GAGVSQSPSNKVTEKGKDVELRCDPISGHTALYWYRQSLGQGLEFLIYFQGNSAPDKSGLPSDRFSAERTGGSVSTLTIQRTQQEDSAVYLCASSLGQGGAGSNQPQHFGDGTRLSIL.

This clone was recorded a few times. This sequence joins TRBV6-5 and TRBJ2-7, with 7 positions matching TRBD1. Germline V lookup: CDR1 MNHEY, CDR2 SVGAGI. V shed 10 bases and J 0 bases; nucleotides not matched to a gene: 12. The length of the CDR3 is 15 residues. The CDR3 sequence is CATKTSGTASYEQYF. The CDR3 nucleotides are TGTGCCACCAAGACGTCCGGGACAGCCTCCTACGAGCAGTACTTC.

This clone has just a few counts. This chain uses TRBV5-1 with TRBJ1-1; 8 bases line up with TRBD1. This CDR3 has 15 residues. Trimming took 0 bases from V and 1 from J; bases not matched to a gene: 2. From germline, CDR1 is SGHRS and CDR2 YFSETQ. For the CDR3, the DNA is TGCGCCAGCAGCTTGGTTCAGGGGGCGAACACTGAAGCTTTCTTT. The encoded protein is CASSLVQGANTEAFF.

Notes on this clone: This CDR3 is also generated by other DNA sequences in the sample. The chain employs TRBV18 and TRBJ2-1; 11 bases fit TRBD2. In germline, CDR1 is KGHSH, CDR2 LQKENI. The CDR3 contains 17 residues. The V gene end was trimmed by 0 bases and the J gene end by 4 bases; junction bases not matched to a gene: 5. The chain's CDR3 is CASSPPLAGGPYNEQFF. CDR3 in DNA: TGTGCCAGCTCACCACCGCTAGCGGGGGGCCCTTACAATGAGCAGTTCTTC.

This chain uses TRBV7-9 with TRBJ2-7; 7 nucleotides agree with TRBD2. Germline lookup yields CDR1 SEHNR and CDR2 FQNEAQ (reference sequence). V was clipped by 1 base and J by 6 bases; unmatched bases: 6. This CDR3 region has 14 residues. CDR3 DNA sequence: TGTGCCAGCAGCTTAGGACTAGCTAAGGGCGAGCAGTACTTC. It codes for CASSLGLAKGEQYF. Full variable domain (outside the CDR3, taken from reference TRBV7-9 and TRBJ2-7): DTGVSQNPRHKITKRGQNVTFRCDPISEHNRLYWYRQTLGQGPEFLTYFQNEAQLEKSRLLSDRFSAERPKGSFSTLEIQRTEQGDSAMYLCASSLGLAKGEQYFGPGTRLTVT.

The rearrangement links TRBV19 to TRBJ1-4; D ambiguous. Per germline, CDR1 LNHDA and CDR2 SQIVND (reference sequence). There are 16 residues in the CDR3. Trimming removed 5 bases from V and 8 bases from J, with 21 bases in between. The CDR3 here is CASSPPGAWGTEKLFF. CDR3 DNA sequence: TGTGCCAGTAGTCCCCCGGGAGCTTGGGGTACCGAAAAACTGTTTTTT.

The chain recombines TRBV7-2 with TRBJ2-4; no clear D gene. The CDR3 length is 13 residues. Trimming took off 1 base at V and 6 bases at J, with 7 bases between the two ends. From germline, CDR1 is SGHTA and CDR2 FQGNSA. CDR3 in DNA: TGTGCCAGCAGCTTAGGGTCCGGAAACATTCAGTACTTC. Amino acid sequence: CASSLGSGNIQYF.

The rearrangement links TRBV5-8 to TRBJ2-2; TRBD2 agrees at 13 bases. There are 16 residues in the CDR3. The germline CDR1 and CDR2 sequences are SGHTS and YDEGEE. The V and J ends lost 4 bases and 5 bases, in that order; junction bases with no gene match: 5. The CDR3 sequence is CASSVLAGGPTGELFF. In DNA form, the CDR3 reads TGTGCCAGCAGCGTACTAGCGGGAGGGCCGACCGGGGAGCTGTTTTTT.

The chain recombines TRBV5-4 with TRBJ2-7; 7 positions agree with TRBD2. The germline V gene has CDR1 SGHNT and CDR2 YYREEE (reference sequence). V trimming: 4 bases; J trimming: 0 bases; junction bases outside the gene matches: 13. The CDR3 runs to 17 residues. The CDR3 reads CASSPVSSGEISYEQYF. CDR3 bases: TGTGCCAGCAGCCCGGTCTCTAGCGGTGAAATCTCCTACGAGCAGTACTTC.

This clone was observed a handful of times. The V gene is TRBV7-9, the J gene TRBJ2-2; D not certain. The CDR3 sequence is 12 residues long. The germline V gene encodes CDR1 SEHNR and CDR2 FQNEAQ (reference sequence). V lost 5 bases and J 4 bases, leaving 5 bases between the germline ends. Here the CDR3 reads CASSSLTGELFF. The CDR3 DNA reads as TGTGCCAGCAGCAGCCTCACCGGGGAGCTGTTTTTT.

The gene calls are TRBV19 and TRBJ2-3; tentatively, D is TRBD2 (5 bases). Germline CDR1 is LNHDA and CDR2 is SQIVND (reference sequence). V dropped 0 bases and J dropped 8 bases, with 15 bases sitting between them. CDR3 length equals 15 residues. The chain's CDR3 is CASSIDRTPTGTQYF. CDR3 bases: TGTGCCAGTAGTATAGATCGGACTCCAACGGGTACGCAGTATTTT.